Given below is one T cell receptor beta chain in context. Its specific antigen is unknown. No much larger clonotype is one base removed from it; base qualities were not supplied. Collaborating institutions collected whole blood in K2EDTA tubes following their own protocols. For TCRbeta analysis, collaborators shipped samples in one of three forms: frozen whole blood, isolated PBMCs, or DNA extracted from either of those sample types. The immunoSEQ Assay, a bias-controlled multiplex PCR, was used to amplify TCRbeta CDR3 regions from genomic DNA. The study's processing was this. The number of nucleated cells in each sample was estimated from the amplification of reference gene primers within the assay. To quantify the absolute abundance of each unique TCRbeta CDR3 rearrangement, sequence reads were collapsed and filtered. Productive Simpson clonality was computed per sample as the square root of Simpson's diversity index over productive rearrangements. This is the immuneACCESS table as TCRdb keeps it, with only in-frame sequences that have V and J called. A part of the clones is gone; compared with another copy, unresolved V genes explain less than half, and the rest is unexplained. V, J and clone size are those of that table, while D and trimming were read from the DNA. The sample contains under 150,000 clones, around 83% of them found a single time. Together, the top ten hold more than 3% of the sample.

The sample belongs to a study of blood T cell repertoires in COVID-19 (dated by TCRdb to the early 2020s). Concerning the study at large: Samples from collaborators originated in the United States, Italy and Spain and spanned both the acute and convalescent phases of COVID-19. The material from the prospective study consisted of cDNA or gDNA derived from T cells, B-cell-depleted T cells, or PBMCs. Subjects who had been exposed to COVID-19, were actively infected with it, or had recovered from it provided the deeply sampled blood TCRbeta repertoires that made up the dataset. The repertoires were made available in a free public database intended to serve as a resource for research on the immune response to SARS-CoV-2. Samples came from the ongoing ImmuneRACE study (first 160 participants) plus 1,254 subjects from 6 global collaborators. Sample metadata almost always included a de-identified subject ID, COVID-19 status, age in years and sex. Where HLA class I and class II types were available, the types were taken from metadata supplied by the sample provider, not from assay-based typing.

V ends up 4 bases short and J 2 bases short, with an unmatched junction base count of 4. CDR1 is given as MDHEN and CDR2 as SYDVKM, both from the germline V gene. There are 15 amino acids in the CDR3, from cysteine to phenylalanine inclusive. Only the CDR3 portion is preserved as DNA: 45 bases, with reading frame beginning at the first base. General findings and caveats noted by the study authors: How much clinical and demographic metadata was included differed by source and by participant, and the metadata was provided uncurated.

The source material was peripheral blood. This TCR was recovered from a man aged 35 to 55 with acute or convalescent COVID-19. This receptor chain uses TRBV28 and TRBJ1-5; 8 bases in the junction line up with TRBD1. The CDR3: CASSSLQGGNQPQHF. The DNA sequence follows: TGTGCCAGCAGTTCCCTACAGGGGGGCAATCAGCCCCAGCATTTT.